This TCR beta chain was profiled in a study of cytomegalovirus exposure and HLA in healthy donors (dated by TCRdb to 2017 to 2019). Describing the broader study: According to an earlier analysis of several hundred of the donors, 150 million to 200 million T cells yielded 90 million to 130 million unique TCR beta sequences and 276 Gb of sequence data. Donor age, sex, ethnicity and CMV serostatus were collected together with the repertoire data. About 320 gigabases of sequencing data and some 85 million unique TCR sequences were included in an early release covering around 650 HLA-typed donors. Of the 300 to 450 genotyped donors, about 80% fell in the genetic ancestry cluster associated with self-reported Caucasian donors. In a later genetic analysis, genome-wide SNP genotypes for about 55% of the roughly 700 donors were used, and that subset was treated as a discovery cohort. In a later analysis, previously published TCR beta repertoires from about 670 donors were re-analyzed and high-resolution HLA genotyping was added so that TCR occurrence patterns could be studied. Because of strong linkage in the cohort, four or five DR-DQ haplotypes were treated as single units for association and clustering. Typing coverage varied by locus: roughly 629-640 donors for A, B, C, DRB1 and DQB1; approximately 560 for DQA1; 600 to 610 for DPA1; around 490 for DPB1. The study aimed to test whether signatures of past pathogen exposure could be identified by cataloging public T cell receptors. An earlier analysis of 587 of the donors used high-throughput TCR beta sequencing to judge whether each TCR beta V gene segment behaved as functional or pseudogenic. Among about 370 genotyped donors of the cohort, an average of around 250,000 unique TCR beta nucleotide sequences was sequenced per donor, of which 15% to 20% were non-productive. Along with the approximately 620-subject first cohort, a separate validation cohort of over a hundred different subjects was used. The later analysis used no new phenotypic data to find candidate immune exposures, relying instead on TCR beta sequences and their occurrence across donors. All discovery cohort repertoires had been generated using a single sequencing platform. Both class I and class II loci were covered by HLA typing, at four-digit resolution. The study combined high-throughput TCR immunosequencing, statistical association of individual TCRs with disease status, and machine learning to predict cytomegalovirus infection status. Using immunosequencing, the study profiled T cell repertoires from about 610 subjects and related those repertoires to cytomegalovirus serostatus.

In total, 666 healthy bone marrow donors made up the cohort. At the time of sampling, all cohort members were nominally healthy, though unrecorded immune exposures were likely present. The donor tested CMV seronegative, placing the donor among the 350 to 400 seronegative members of the cohort. A peripheral blood sample was provided by each donor, and peripheral blood mononuclear cells were used for TCR beta sequencing. The Qiagen DNeasy Blood Extraction Kit was used to extract genomic DNA from the blood cell samples. Broader findings and caveats from the paper: Linkage disequilibrium might explain the correlated functional status among segregating V segments, but an unknown experimental factor could not be excluded. When HLA alleles, especially DR and DQ, strongly co-occurred, attributing TCR associations to individual alleles was difficult. A later analysis found that TCR association rates varied across HLA loci, with DRB1 alleles showing the most associated TCRs and HLA-C alleles the fewest. Because HLA typing was unavailable for some donors at each locus, only the typed subset was used in association tests. CMV serostatus was the only immune exposure information available for the cohort. Some IMGT-functional V segments, including TRBV6-2 and TRBV6-3, could not be told apart with the 87-base-pair reads, so those segments were excluded. In a later analysis, HLA-associated TCR beta chains were found to be more clonally expanded and to have lower generation probabilities than equally common non-associated chains. Broadly in line with IMGT annotations, most TCR beta V segments showed up in productive rearrangements about 87% or about 30% of the time in an earlier analysis of approximately 640 of the donors. The earlier analysis of nearly 600 of the donors excluded some 15 rarely observed V segments, including chromosome 9 orphons, because counts were too low. A cluster of highly shared sequence variants was judged likely to represent a technical artifact of the sequencing pipeline. This cohort had only TCR beta chains sequenced, and the lack of alpha or paired-chain data limited which features could be detected. Most TCR sequences were seen in very few donors, while some public TCRs were found in many individuals. A further reported finding was that TCR beta sequences accurately predicted the HLA-A and HLA-B alleles for most subjects in the first cohort. V-gene and J-gene trimming of TCR beta chains was associated with a missense DCLRE1C variant in a later genetic analysis, and the association was replicated in an independent cohort. The classifier was reported to diagnose cytomegalovirus status with high specificity and sensitivity in both the original cohort and the validation cohort. A later analysis found that most CMV-associated TCR beta chains appeared HLA-restricted, with HLA associations seemingly driven largely by CMV exposure. According to a later genetic analysis, donors in an Asian-associated ancestry cluster had fewer N-insertions in productive TCRs than the approximately 700-donor mean. A later analysis reported that several top co-occurrence clusters appeared linked to parvovirus B19, influenza, CMV and Epstein-Barr virus. A total of 164 TCR beta chains were listed by the study as associated with cytomegalovirus. Three of the identified cytomegalovirus-associated TCR beta chains were confirmed in vitro to be specific for cytomegalovirus antigens. It was suggested by the authors that the approach could potentially be generalized to other disease states and immunological phenotypes. At a false discovery rate of 0.05, a later analysis linked some 17,000 TCR beta sequences to specific HLA alleles. Roughly uniform sequencing depth across donors was assumed in presence/absence analyses, although this assumption may not hold.

Concerning this clone itself: Its antigen is unknown. Within one base of it there is no much larger clone, and no base qualities were kept.

V lost 3 bases and J lost 3 bases; the stretch between them is 11 bases long. For CDR1 and CDR2, the germline V gene lists SNHLY and FYNNEI. There are 15 amino acids in the CDR3, from cysteine to phenylalanine inclusive. Just the 45-base CDR3 DNA is kept, in frame starting at base 1. Library method: the immunoSEQ multiplex PCR assay. A mixture of 60 forward primers for TCR Vbeta segments and 13 reverse primers for TCR Jbeta segments was used in the multiplex PCR. The CDR3 region of rearranged TCR beta genes was amplified from genomic DNA by a multiplex PCR assay. The Illumina HiSeq System was used to sequence the amplified TCR beta libraries as 87-base-pair reads. The source study handled its data this way. In a later analysis, 70 million to 95 million unique TCR beta chains were counted across the roughly 670 repertoires, and roughly 10 million of these chains were shared by at least two donors. A nearest-neighbor algorithm error-corrected the raw reads and collapsed the reads into unique sequences, merging closely related sequences to remove PCR and sequencing errors. V, D and J gene segments were assigned by aligning CDR3 sequences to IMGT reference sequences. For a sequence to be retained, at least a six-nucleotide match to both a V gene segment and a J gene segment was required. A rearrangement was called productive if the CDR3 had no stop codons and remained in frame with V and J, and every other rearrangement was called non-productive. Following IMGT convention, CDR3 was defined as the stretch from the second conserved V-encoded cysteine up to the conserved J-encoded phenylalanine. The earlier analysis of some 580 of the donors excluded any sequence lacking an unambiguous match to a single V gene segment. An earlier analysis of over 450 of the donors classified V segments as functional when productive rearrangements were above 56.7% and as segregating when the standard deviation between donors was above 5%. A statistical classification framework was built for diagnosing cytomegalovirus status from the catalog of TCR beta chain sequences. A later analysis assigned V and J genes by comparing TCR nucleotide sequences with IMGT/GENE-DB human TR gene sequences. The TCRdist pipeline was used in a later analysis to assign CDR3 sequences and most-parsimonious VDJ recombination scenarios. In a later analysis, each TCR beta chain was defined by its CDR3 amino acid sequence together with its V-gene family, and reads lacking a unique V-gene family were excluded. As a way to deal with suspected cross-contamination and a sequencing artifact, a later analysis dropped under 600 nucleotide sequences that were highly shared and had low generation probability. In a later analysis, a clonal expansion index for each public chain was calculated from normalized within-repertoire ranks of inferred template counts. In a later analysis, generation probabilities were computed using a VDJ recombination model fitted to out-of-frame rearrangements, and the results were checked against IGoR. In a later analysis, hypergeometric tests were used to score TCR-TCR, TCR-HLA and TCR-CMV co-occurrence, with a repertoire-size bias correction applied to TCR pairs. A later analysis estimated false discovery rates by permuting HLA or CMV assignments 20 times. In a later analysis, co-occurring TCRs were grouped using DBSCAN, and TCRdist sequence similarity was added for clustering within HLA-allele-positive subsets. Repertoires with fewer than 30,000 or more than 120,000 public chains, plus five repertoires with anomalous nucleotide sharing, were excluded from co-occurrence clustering. The clones in this table, taken by TCRdb from immuneACCESS, are in-frame only. Not every clone is retained; where verified, under half of the shortfall comes from an unresolved V gene, and the cause of the rest is unknown. V and J calls and clone size are those listed in that table; D and trimming were worked out from the DNA. Within this sample are 150,000 to 200,000 clones, with approximately 84% of them counted one time only. The biggest ten clones account for 2.5% to 3% of the sample.

Sequenced material: PBMCs. The receptor's source is a female donor in good health and CMV-seronegative. This receptor chain uses TRBV2 and TRBJ1-4; TRBD1 is possibly the D segment (6 matching bases). CDR3 loop: CASSEGGRPNEKLFF. The DNA reads as follows: TGTGCCAGCAGTGAGGGGGGGCGGCCTAATGAAAAACTGTTTTTT.